The 4 T cell receptor beta chains below were found in one sample sequenced in a study of OX40 agonist ivuxolimab in advanced cancers. The library was built by means of the immunoSEQ multiplex PCR assay. In its TCRdb copy, this immuneACCESS table keeps in-frame sequences only and misses some clones. Where compared with another copy, unresolved V genes explain less than half of these, and the others have no known cause. This sample comprises about 80,000 clones, approximately 92% of them detected only once. The top ten hold 4.8% of the sample. The sequencing here drew on CD4+ or CD8+ T cells sorted from blood, taken in a trial of the OX40 agonist ivuxolimab. These receptors originate from an adult with an advanced solid tumor such as melanoma, head and neck, liver or kidney cancer.

V is TRBV5-4 and J is TRBJ2-2; 7 nucleotides agree with TRBD2. The germline gives CDR1 SGHNT, CDR2 YYREEE (reference sequence). The CDR3 length is 16 residues. Germline trimming cut 9 bases from V and 3 bases from J; bases unmatched to any gene: 14. As DNA, the CDR3 is TGTGCCACCGCCTCGTTGGGGAGGGCCGACACCGGGGAGCTGTTTTTT. It encodes CATASLGRADTGELFF.

V gene TRBV7-9 combines with J gene TRBJ1-2; tentative D call: TRBD1 (5 bases). The germline gives CDR1 SEHNR, CDR2 FQNEAQ (reference sequence). Trimming left V 4 bases short and J 1 base short, with 10 bases between. The CDR3 spans 14 residues. The CDR3 DNA is TGTGCCAGCAGCTCGGGACTTATTAACTATGGCTACACCTTC. It specifies CASSSGLINYGYTF.

The chain combines TRBV7-3 with TRBJ2-3, with D possibly TRBD2 on 6 matching bases. CDR1 and CDR2 from the germline V gene are SGHTA and FQGTGA. V lost 2 bases and J 2 bases, leaving 14 bases between the germline ends. This CDR3 has 16 amino acids. CDR3 amino acids: CASSLFPQRATDTQYF. The CDR3 DNA sequence: TGTGCCAGCAGCTTATTCCCCCAGCGGGCCACAGATACGCAGTATTTT.

The genes are TRBV5-6 and TRBJ2-1; 11 nucleotides align to TRBD2. CDR1 and CDR2 (germline): SGHDT, YYEEEE. The V gene end was trimmed by 1 base and the J gene end by 5 bases; junction bases not matched to a gene: 5. CDR3 size: 16 residues. In DNA form, the CDR3 reads TGTGCCAGCAGCTTGTTCCTAGCGGGAGGTAACAATGAGCAGTTCTTC. It specifies CASSLFLAGGNNEQFF.